The 27 T cell receptor beta chains reported below all come from one sample, sequenced in a study of Ad26.COV2.S vaccination and SARS-CoV-2 variants. Repertoires were generated with immunoSEQ multiplex PCR, while TCRdb's copy carries only in-frame clones and drops some. Here the sample spans 300,000 to 400,000 clones, 80% to 90% being singletons. The treatment: roughly 19 received Ad26.COV2.S at low or high dose, single or two shots; about 5 received placebo; per-sample allocation not given. The samples date from day 63 after the first vaccine or placebo injection. The starting material was peripheral blood, obtained in a trial of Ad26.COV2.S vaccine versus placebo. The receptors originated from a person between 18 and 60 years old who received the Ad26.COV2.S COVID-19 vaccine or a placebo.

This chain links TRBV9 with TRBJ2-3, with D unclear. Germline loops: CDR1 SGDLS, CDR2 YYNGEE. V was trimmed by 1 base and J by 2 bases, leaving 8 bases between them. This CDR3 is 14 amino acids long. The CDR3 DNA is TGTGCCAGCAGCGTATTAACAGCCACAGATACGCAGTATTTT. It encodes CASSVLTATDTQYF.

This clone was counted a few times. This sequence joins TRBV7-3 and TRBJ2-2; D not certain. The length of the CDR3 is 17 residues. The V and J ends lost 1 base and 1 base respectively, with 13 bases between them. Per the germline V gene, CDR1 is SGHTA and CDR2 is FQGTGA. The CDR3 reads CASSLNPPGRNTGELFF. CDR3 coding DNA: TGTGCCAGCAGCTTAAATCCTCCTGGGCGGAACACCGGGGAGCTGTTTTTT.

This clone came up a few times. The rearrangement links TRBV5-1 to TRBJ2-5, with 8 bases lining up with TRBD1. CDR1 and CDR2 from the germline V gene are SGHRS and YFSETQ. This CDR3 is 15 amino acids long. V shed 6 bases and J 2 bases; nucleotides not matched to a gene: 9. The CDR3 DNA sequence: TGCGCCAGCATCTGGGGCAGGGGGCCGCAAGAGACCCAGTACTTC. The encoded protein is CASIWGRGPQETQYF.

The V gene is TRBV29-1, the J gene TRBJ2-5, with TRBD2 matching 7 bases. The CDR3 contains 13 residues. Germline V CDR1 and CDR2: SQVTM, ANQGSEA. J lost 7 bases, V lost 7 bases, and 12 bases had no gene match. CDR3 bases: TGCAGCGGTGAGGGAGGGACGGGGTTGACCCAGTACTTC. Amino acids: CSGEGGTGLTQYF. Variable domain in full (rest from reference TRBV29-1 and TRBJ2-5): SAVISQKPSRDICQRGTSLTIQCQVDSQVTMMFWYRQQPGQSLTLIATANQGSEATYESGFVIDKFPISRPNLTFSTLTVSNMSPEDSSIYLCSGEGGTGLTQYFGPGTRLLVL.

The chain employs TRBV15 and TRBJ2-7; possibly TRBD2 for D (5 bases). Germline CDR1 LNHNV, CDR2 YYDKDF (reference sequence). This CDR3 contains 15 residues. V was cut by 0 bases and J by 2 bases, with 11 bases left in between. The CDR3 DNA sequence: TGTGCCACCAGCAGAGATCCGGGGTCAGCCTACGAGCAGTACTTC. It yields the protein CATSRDPGSAYEQYF. Full variable domain (rest looked up from reference TRBV15 and TRBJ2-7): DAMVIQNPRYQVTQFGKPVTLSCSQTLNHNVMYWYQQKSSQAPKLLFHYYDKDFNNEADTPDNFQSRRPNTSFCFLDIRSPGLGDTAMYLCATSRDPGSAYEQYFGPGTRLTVT.

The V and J genes are TRBV3-1 (or the pseudogene TRBV3-2) and TRBJ1-1; TRBD1 is a possible D gene (5 bases). The germline V gene encodes CDR1 LGHDT and CDR2 YNNKEL (reference sequence). V lost 5 bases to trimming and J lost 0 bases, with 10 bases between them. This CDR3 region has 14 residues. The CDR3 reads CASSSGWMNTEAFF. In nucleotides, the CDR3 is TGTGCCAGCAGCTCAGGGTGGATGAACACTGAAGCTTTCTTT.

This clone was counted only a few times. This sequence joins TRBV27 and TRBJ2-6; D is unresolved. Deletions cut 3 bases from V and 2 bases from J, with 5 bases between. The germline V gene has CDR1 MNHEY and CDR2 SMNVEV (reference sequence). The CDR3 runs to 14 residues. CDR3 bases: TGTGCCAGCAGTTTTAATCCTGGGGCCAACGTCCTGACTTTC. The encoded protein is CASSFNPGANVLTF.

The rearrangement links TRBV7-9 to TRBJ1-5; D remains unclear. V lost 2 bases, J lost 8 bases, and 13 bases lay in between. CDR3 size: 14 residues. From germline, CDR1 is SEHNR and CDR2 FQNEAQ (reference sequence). This chain's CDR3 is CASSLSGSGEPQHF. The CDR3 nucleotides read TGTGCCAGCAGCTTATCGGGGAGTGGAGAGCCCCAGCATTTT.

This rearrangement joins TRBV5-1 to TRBJ1-1; D may be TRBD1 (5 bases). The CDR3 contains 15 residues. V shed 0 bases and J shed 1 base, with 10 bases lying between them. Germline CDR1 and CDR2: SGHRS and YFSETQ. The CDR3 spells CASSLVGARNTEAFF. The CDR3 bases are TGCGCCAGCAGCTTGGTCGGGGCTCGGAACACTGAAGCTTTCTTT.

The CDR3, as DNA: TGTGCCATCAGTGAGTCCGGCAGTAACCCCTACGAGCAGTACTTC. This translates into CAISESGSNPYEQYF. The chain has TRBV10-3 and TRBJ2-7; no clear D. The germline V and J ends were trimmed by 0 bases and 2 bases, with 11 bases remaining between them. Germline V gene lookup returns CDR1 ENHRY and CDR2 SYGVKD. This CDR3 is built from 15 residues.

V gene TRBV5-1 combines with J gene TRBJ1-1; 12 bases are a match to TRBD1. The CDR3 length is 17 residues. Looked up from germline, CDR1 is SGHRS and CDR2 is YFSETQ. V shed 3 bases and J 4 bases; nucleotides not matched to a gene: 10. CDR3 nucleotides: TGCGCCAGCAGCTCAAAGCCGGGACAGGGGGCCGGCACTGAAGCTTTCTTT. Amino acids: CASSSKPGQGAGTEAFF.

This chain uses TRBV27 with TRBJ2-7; 7 bases are a match to TRBD2. CDR1 and CDR2 (germline): MNHEY, SMNVEV (reference sequence). This CDR3 is 13 amino acids long. With 8 bases clipped from V and 0 bases from J, the junction kept 4 bases outside the gene matches. The CDR3 DNA follows: TGTGCCAGCGCCGCGGGGGACTCCTACGAGCAGTACTTC. This gives the protein CASAAGDSYEQYF.

This chain links TRBV6-1 with TRBJ1-3; D uncertain. The CDR3 is 12 amino acids. Germline CDR1 is MNHNS and CDR2 is SASEGT. V was shortened by 2 bases and J by 7 bases, with 6 bases between the two germline ends. CDR3 sequence: CASSENLNTIYF. For the CDR3, the DNA is TGTGCCAGCAGTGAAAACCTTAACACCATATATTTT.

The chain has TRBV4-3 and TRBJ1-3, with a tentative D call TRBD1 (5 bases). From germline, CDR1 is LGHNA and CDR2 YSLEER. This CDR3 contains 16 residues. V shed 5 bases and J shed 6 bases, with 20 bases lying between them. The CDR3 here is CASSRRSGGLENTIYF. CDR3 sequence (DNA): TGCGCCAGCAGCAGGAGGTCGGGGGGATTGGAAAACACCATATATTTT.

A single count supports this clone. The chain recombines TRBV11-2 with TRBJ2-1; 7 bases align to TRBD1. Trimming took 5 bases from V and 6 from J; bases not matched to a gene: 4. In germline, CDR1 is SGHAT, CDR2 FQNNGV. The CDR3 loop spans 13 amino acids. CDR3 protein: CASSPDRVNEQFF. CDR3 coding DNA: TGTGCCAGCAGCCCTGACAGGGTCAATGAGCAGTTCTTC.

CDR3 sequence (DNA): TGTGCCAACAAAACCCGGGGGGCGAACACTGAAGCTTTCTTT. As protein: CANKTRGANTEAFF. The V gene is TRBV2, the J gene TRBJ1-1; D might be TRBD1 (6 bases). The V gene's germline CDR1 is SNHLY and CDR2 FYNNEI. The CDR3 extends over 14 amino acids. V lost 10 bases, J lost 1 base, and 16 bases lay in between.

This chain connects TRBV19 to TRBJ1-4; 8 nucleotides align to TRBD1. Germline CDR1 and CDR2: LNHDA and SQIVND (reference sequence). The CDR3 contains 17 residues. J gave up 0 bases and V 5 bases, and 8 bases lay outside the gene matches. For the CDR3, the DNA is TGTGCCAGTAGTCTCCAGGGGGCTCCCTCAACTAATGAAAAACTGTTTTTT. Encoded protein: CASSLQGAPSTNEKLFF.

The rearrangement links TRBV5-6 to TRBJ2-7; maybe TRBD2 (6 bases). Germline CDR1 is SGHDT and CDR2 is YYEEEE. With 0 bases removed from V and 3 bases from J, the gap between germline ends came to 10 bases. This CDR3 has 14 residues. The CDR3, as DNA: TGTGCCAGCAGCTTGGGAGGAGGGCGCTACGAGCAGTACTTC. Translated, it gives CASSLGGGRYEQYF.

The chain recombines TRBV5-4 with TRBJ2-7; possibly TRBD1 for D (5 bases). With 4 bases removed from V and 3 bases from J, the gap between germline ends came to 11 bases. This CDR3 is 13 amino acids long. Germline V CDR1 and CDR2: SGHNT, YYREEE (reference sequence). CDR3: CASSPLGVYEQYF. The CDR3 coding sequence is TGTGCCAGCAGCCCCTTAGGGGTCTACGAGCAGTACTTC.

V gene TRBV25-1 combines with J gene TRBJ1-2; unclear D gene. The germline CDR1 and CDR2 sequences are MGHDK and SYGVNS. The CDR3 is 11 residues long. V lost 8 bases and J lost 10, with 14 bases in between. The CDR3 loop is CASLEGRIYTF. The CDR3 region has the DNA TGTGCCAGCCTAGAGGGTCGGATCTACACCTTC.

The chain is built from TRBV5-1 and TRBJ1-5; maybe TRBD1 (5 bases). This CDR3 has 15 amino acids. Trimming removed 0 bases from V and 5 bases from J, with 12 bases in between. The germline CDR1 and CDR2 sequences are SGHRS and YFSETQ. The CDR3 is CASSLEGSAHQPQHF. The CDR3 nucleotides are TGCGCCAGCAGCTTGGAGGGGTCGGCCCATCAGCCCCAGCATTTT.

The rearrangement joins TRBV7-9 to TRBJ2-7; D might be TRBD1 (6 bases). V was pared by 5 bases and J by 9 bases, with 20 bases between. Germline CDR1 SEHNR, CDR2 FQNEAQ (reference sequence). This CDR3 is built from 14 residues. Here the CDR3 reads CASSPLYSGVGQYF. Written as DNA, the CDR3 is TGTGCCAGCAGCCCCCTCTACTCAGGGGTCGGGCAGTACTTC. The full variable domain, with the rest looked up from reference TRBV7-9 and TRBJ2-7, is DTGVSQNPRHKITKRGQNVTFRCDPISEHNRLYWYRQTLGQGPEFLTYFQNEAQLEKSRLLSDRFSAERPKGSFSTLEIQRTEQGDSAMYLCASSPLYSGVGQYFGPGTRLTVT.

J is TRBJ2-6 and V is TRBV30; D is unclear. Trimming took 0 bases from V and 0 from J, leaving 9 bases between them. The CDR3 contains 16 residues. Germline CDR1 reads GTSNPN; CDR2 reads SVGIG (reference sequence). CDR3 DNA: TGTGCCTGGAGTGTACAGACGGTCTCTGGGGCCAACGTCCTGACTTTC. It codes for CAWSVQTVSGANVLTF.

The chain uses TRBV4-1 and TRBJ2-5; 14 bases map to TRBD2. With V trimmed by 2 bases and J by 1 base, 3 bases remained unmatched. In germline, CDR1 is MGHRA, CDR2 YSYEKL. The CDR3 extends over 17 amino acids. The CDR3 is CASSQRLAGGFQETQYF. In nucleotides, the CDR3 is TGCGCCAGCAGCCAACGACTAGCGGGGGGGTTCCAAGAGACCCAGTACTTC.

This chain connects TRBV19 to TRBJ1-2, with D perhaps matching TRBD1 (6 bases). V gave up 8 bases and J gave up 5 bases, with 12 bases separating them. The CDR3 contains 12 residues. Germline loops: CDR1 LNHDA, CDR2 SQIVND (reference sequence). CDR3 amino acids: CASEGVGYGYTF. The DNA of the CDR3 is TGTGCCAGTGAGGGGGTTGGATATGGCTACACCTTC.

The chain is built from TRBV3-1 (or the pseudogene TRBV3-2) and TRBJ1-2; perhaps TRBD1 as D (5 bases). The germline CDR1 and CDR2 sequences are LGHDT and YNNKEL (reference sequence). V gave up 2 bases and J gave up 8 bases, with 9 bases separating them. This CDR3 is built from 12 residues. CDR3 nucleotides: TGTGCCAGCAGCCAACCCAGGGACGGCTACACCTTC. Amino acid sequence: CASSQPRDGYTF.

The CDR3 DNA reads TGTGCCAGCAGCACAACAGGGAAGGGAACCGGGGGCTACGAGCAGTACTTC. Its translation is CASSTTGKGTGGYEQYF. The chain carries TRBV13 and TRBJ2-7; D possibly matches TRBD1 or TRBD2 (6 bases each). Deletions cut 5 bases from V and 3 bases from J, with 23 bases between. The CDR3 covers 17 residues. Germline V gene data show CDR1 as PRHDT and CDR2 as FYEKMQ (reference sequence). The whole variable domain, filled in from reference TRBV13 and TRBJ2-7, reads AAGVIQSPRHLIKEKRETATLKCYPIPRHDTVYWYQQGPGQDPQFLISFYEKMQSDKGSIPDRFSAQQFSDYHSELNMSSLELGDSALYFCASSTTGKGTGGYEQYFGPGTRLTVT.